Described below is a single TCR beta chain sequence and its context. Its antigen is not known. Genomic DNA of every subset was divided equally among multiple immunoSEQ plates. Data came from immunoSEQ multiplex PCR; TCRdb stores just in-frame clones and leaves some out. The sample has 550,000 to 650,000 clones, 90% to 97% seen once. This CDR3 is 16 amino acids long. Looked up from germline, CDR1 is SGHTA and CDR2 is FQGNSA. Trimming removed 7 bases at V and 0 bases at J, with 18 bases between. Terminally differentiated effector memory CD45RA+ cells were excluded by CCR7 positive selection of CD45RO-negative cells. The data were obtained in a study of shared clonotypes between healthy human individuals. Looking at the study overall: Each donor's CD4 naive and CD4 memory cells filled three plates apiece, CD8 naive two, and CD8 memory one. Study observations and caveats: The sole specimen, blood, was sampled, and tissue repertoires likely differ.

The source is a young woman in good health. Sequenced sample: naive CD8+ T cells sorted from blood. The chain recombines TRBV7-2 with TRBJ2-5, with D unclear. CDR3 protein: CASTTPLWVDQETQYF. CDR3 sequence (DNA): TGTGCCAGCACCACCCCGCTTTGGGTGGACCAAGAGACCCAGTACTTC.